This entry concerns a single TCR beta chain. The antigen is unknown. These data originate in a study of T cell clones after liver transplantation. As for the study in general: Standard immunosuppression, with no induction, continued until 12-24 months after transplant. Tolerant meant at least one year fully off immunosuppression without liver enzymes above twice normal. Overall study findings and caveats: Rather than being deleted, graft donor-reactive T cells may have moved into the graft.

The CDR3 has 15 amino acids. Trimming cost V 0 bases and J 2 bases; bases outside gene matches: 3. The germline gives CDR1 PRHDT, CDR2 FYEKMQ (reference sequence). Assay used: immunoSEQ multiplex PCR; TCRdb lists only in-frame clones, some missing. In the table there are tens of thousands of clones, roughly 90% of which are singletons. This receptor was identified in a human donor who received a liver transplant. The material was CD4+ T cells from blood, obtained before liver transplant. V and J are TRBV13 and TRBJ2-7, with 8 bases lining up with TRBD2. The CDR3 sequence: CASSLGLAGTYEQYF. CDR3 nucleotide sequence: TGTGCCAGCAGCTTAGGCCTAGCGGGCACCTACGAGCAGTACTTC.